This record covers a single T cell receptor (beta chain). This CDR3 is 12 amino acids long. V was cut by 8 bases and J by 3 bases, with 11 bases left in between. Per the germline V gene, CDR1 is SGHRS and CDR2 is YFSETQ. Generated by immunoSEQ multiplex PCR, the TCRdb table keeps only in-frame clones and is missing some. This sample has hundreds of thousands of clones; 70% to 90% occur once, and the top ten carry roughly 0.01%. This sample was included in a study of shared T cell receptors in the human thymus. The same sample was also studied in work on human thymus T cells. This second study notes: Thymus tissue for the work was resected from patients undergoing corrective heart surgery. Repertoires sampled from thymus and blood appeared biased in V and J gene usage. As related research reported, thymic repertoires overlapped highly among unrelated individuals.

The chain is built from TRBV5-1 and TRBJ1-1; TRBD1 might be the D (5 bases). The TCR was taken from a girl under two years old with a congenital heart defect. The source material was thymocytes. The CDR3 here is CARGGGDTEAFF. The CDR3 DNA follows: TGCGCCAGGGGTGGGGGGGACACTGAAGCTTTCTTT.